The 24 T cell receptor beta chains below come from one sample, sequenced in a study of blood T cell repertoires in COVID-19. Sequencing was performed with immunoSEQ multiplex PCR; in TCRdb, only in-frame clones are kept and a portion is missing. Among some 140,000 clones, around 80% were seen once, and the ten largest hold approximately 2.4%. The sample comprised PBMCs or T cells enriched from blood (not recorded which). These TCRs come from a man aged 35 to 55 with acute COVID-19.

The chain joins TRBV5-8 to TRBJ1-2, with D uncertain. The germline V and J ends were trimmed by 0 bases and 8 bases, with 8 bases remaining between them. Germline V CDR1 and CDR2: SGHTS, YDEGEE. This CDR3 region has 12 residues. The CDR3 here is CASSLARGGYTF. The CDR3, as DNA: TGTGCCAGCAGCTTGGCACGAGGCGGCTACACCTTC.

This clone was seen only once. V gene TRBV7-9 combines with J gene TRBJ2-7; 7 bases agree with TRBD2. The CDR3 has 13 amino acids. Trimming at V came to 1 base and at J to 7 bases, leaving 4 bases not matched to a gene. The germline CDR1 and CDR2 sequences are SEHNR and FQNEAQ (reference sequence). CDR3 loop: CASSLDGGGEQYF. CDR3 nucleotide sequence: TGTGCCAGCAGCTTAGATGGGGGAGGGGAGCAGTACTTC.

The CDR3 nucleotides read TGCAGCGTTGAAACAGGGGGCTACAATGAGCAGTTCTTC. Its protein is CSVETGGYNEQFF. V and J are TRBV29-1 and TRBJ2-1; 8 positions match TRBD1. The J segment lost 3 bases and the V segment lost 2 bases, leaving 0 bases of the junction unmatched. CDR1 and CDR2 from the germline V gene are SQVTM and ANQGSEA. This CDR3 contains 13 residues.

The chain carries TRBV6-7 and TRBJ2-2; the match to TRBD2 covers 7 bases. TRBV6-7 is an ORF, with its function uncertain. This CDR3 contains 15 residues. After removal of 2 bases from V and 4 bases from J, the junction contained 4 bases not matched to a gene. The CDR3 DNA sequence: TGTGCCAGCAGTTACGCGGGAGTAGCCACCGGGGAGCTGTTTTTT. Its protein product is CASSYAGVATGELFF.

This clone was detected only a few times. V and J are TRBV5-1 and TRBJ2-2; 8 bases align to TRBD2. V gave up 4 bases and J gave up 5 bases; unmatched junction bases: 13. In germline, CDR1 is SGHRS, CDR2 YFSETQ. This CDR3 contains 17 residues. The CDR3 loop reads CASSMTLAGLGTGELFF. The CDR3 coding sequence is TGCGCCAGCAGCATGACCTTAGCGGGGTTGGGGACCGGGGAGCTGTTTTTT. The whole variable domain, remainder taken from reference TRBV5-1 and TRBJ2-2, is KAGVTQTPRYLIKTRGQQVTLSCSPISGHRSVSWYQQTPGQGLQFLFEYFSETQRNKGNFPGRFSGRQFSNSRSEMNVSTLELGDSALYLCASSMTLAGLGTGELFFGEGSRLTVL.

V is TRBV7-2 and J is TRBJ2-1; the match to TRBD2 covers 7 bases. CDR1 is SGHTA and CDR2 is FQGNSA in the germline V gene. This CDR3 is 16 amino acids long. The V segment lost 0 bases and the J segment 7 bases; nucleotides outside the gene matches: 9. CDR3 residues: CASSLALSGRGNEQFF. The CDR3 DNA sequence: TGTGCCAGCAGCTTAGCGCTAAGTGGGAGGGGAAATGAGCAGTTCTTC.

CDR3 DNA sequence: TGTGCCAGCAGCTATGCGGGACAGGGGTTCTACGAGCAGTACTTC. This sequence encodes CASSYAGQGFYEQYF. This rearrangement joins TRBV6-5 to TRBJ2-7; 10 bases fit TRBD1. Germline CDR1 MNHEY, CDR2 SVGAGI. This CDR3 has 15 residues. V dropped 6 bases and J dropped 3; count of bases not matched to a gene: 8.

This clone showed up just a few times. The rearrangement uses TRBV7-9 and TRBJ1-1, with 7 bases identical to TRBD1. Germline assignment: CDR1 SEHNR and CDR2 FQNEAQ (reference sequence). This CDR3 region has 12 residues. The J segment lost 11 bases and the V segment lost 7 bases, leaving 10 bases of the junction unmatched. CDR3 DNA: TGTGCCAGCAACCGTGGACAGGAGCCTGCTTTCTTT. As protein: CASNRGQEPAFF.

The CDR3 DNA is TGTGCCAGCAGTGATAGCGGGACCCCAGATACGCAGTATTTT. Encoded protein: CASSDSGTPDTQYF. This chain connects TRBV28 to TRBJ2-3; 8 bases agree with TRBD2. The germline V gene has CDR1 MDHEN and CDR2 SYDVKM. The CDR3 runs 14 residues. V lost 5 bases to trimming and J lost 4 bases; unmatched junction nucleotides: 5.

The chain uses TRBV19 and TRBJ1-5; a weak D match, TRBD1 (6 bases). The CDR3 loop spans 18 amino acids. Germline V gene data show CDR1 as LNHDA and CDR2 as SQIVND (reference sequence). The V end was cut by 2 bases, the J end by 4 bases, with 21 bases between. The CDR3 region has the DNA TGTGCCAGTAGTATATTTGACGGTATGGGGGCTGGGAATCAGCCCCAGCATTTT. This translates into CASSIFDGMGAGNQPQHF.

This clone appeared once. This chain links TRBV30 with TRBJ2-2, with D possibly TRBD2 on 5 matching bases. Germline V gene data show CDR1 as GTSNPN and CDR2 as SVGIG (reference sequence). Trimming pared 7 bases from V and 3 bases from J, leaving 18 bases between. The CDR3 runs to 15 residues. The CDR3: CAYSSARTYTGELFF. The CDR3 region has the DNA TGTGCCTACTCCTCTGCCAGGACTTACACCGGGGAGCTGTTTTTT.

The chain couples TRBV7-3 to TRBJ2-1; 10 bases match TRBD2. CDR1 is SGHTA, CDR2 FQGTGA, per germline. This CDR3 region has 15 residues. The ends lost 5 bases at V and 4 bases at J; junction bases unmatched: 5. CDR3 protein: CASSATSGSYNEQFF. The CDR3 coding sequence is TGTGCCAGCAGCGCGACTAGCGGGTCTTACAATGAGCAGTTCTTC.

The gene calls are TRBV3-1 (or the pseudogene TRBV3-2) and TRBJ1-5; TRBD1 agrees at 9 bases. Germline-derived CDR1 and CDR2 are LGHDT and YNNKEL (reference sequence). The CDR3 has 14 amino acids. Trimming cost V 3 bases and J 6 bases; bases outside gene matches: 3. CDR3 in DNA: TGTGCCAGCAGCCAGGGACAGGGTTCTCAGCCCCAGCATTTT. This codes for CASSQGQGSQPQHF.

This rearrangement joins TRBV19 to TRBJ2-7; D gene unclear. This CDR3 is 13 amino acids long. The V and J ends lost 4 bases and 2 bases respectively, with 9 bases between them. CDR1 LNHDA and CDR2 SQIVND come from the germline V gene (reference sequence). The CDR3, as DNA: TGTGCCAGTAGTACCGACGGAGCCTACGAGCAGTACTTC. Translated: CASSTDGAYEQYF.

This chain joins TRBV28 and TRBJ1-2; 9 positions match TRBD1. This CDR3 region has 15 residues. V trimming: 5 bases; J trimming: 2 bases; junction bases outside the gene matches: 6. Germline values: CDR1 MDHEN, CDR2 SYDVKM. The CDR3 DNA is TGTGCCAGCAGTCTCACAGGGACAGGGAACTATGGCTACACCTTC. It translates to CASSLTGTGNYGYTF.

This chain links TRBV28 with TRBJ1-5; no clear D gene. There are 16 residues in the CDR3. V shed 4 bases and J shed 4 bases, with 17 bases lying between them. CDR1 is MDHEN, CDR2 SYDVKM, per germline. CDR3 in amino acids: CASSSPKEGGNQPQHF. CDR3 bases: TGTGCCAGCAGTTCCCCAAAGGAGGGCGGGAATCAGCCCCAGCATTTT.

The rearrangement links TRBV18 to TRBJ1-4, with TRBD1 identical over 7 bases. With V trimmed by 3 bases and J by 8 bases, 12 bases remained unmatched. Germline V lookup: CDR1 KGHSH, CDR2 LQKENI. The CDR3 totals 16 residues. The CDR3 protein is CASSPNAREGGEKLFF. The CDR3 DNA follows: TGTGCCAGCTCACCTAACGCCAGGGAAGGGGGCGAAAAACTGTTTTTT. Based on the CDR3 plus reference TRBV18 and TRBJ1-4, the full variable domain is NAGVMQNPRHLVRRRGQEARLRCSPMKGHSHVYWYRQLPEEGLKFMVYLQKENIIDESGMPKERFSAEFPKEGPSILRIQQVVRGDSAAYFCASSPNAREGGEKLFFGSGTQLSVL.

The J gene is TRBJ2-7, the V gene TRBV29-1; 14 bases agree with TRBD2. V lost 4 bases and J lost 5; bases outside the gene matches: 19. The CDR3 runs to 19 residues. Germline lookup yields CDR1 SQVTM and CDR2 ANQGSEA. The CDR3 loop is CSVGVVAGTSGRVGNEQYF. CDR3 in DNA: TGCAGCGTTGGGGTCGTTGCCGGGACTAGCGGGAGAGTTGGTAACGAGCAGTACTTC.

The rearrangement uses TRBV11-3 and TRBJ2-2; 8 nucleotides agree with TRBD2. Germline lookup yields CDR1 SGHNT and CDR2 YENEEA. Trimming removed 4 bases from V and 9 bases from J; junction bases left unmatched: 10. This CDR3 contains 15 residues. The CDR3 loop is CASSSSPGGARELFF. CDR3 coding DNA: TGTGCCAGCAGCTCATCTCCCGGGGGGGCTCGGGAGCTGTTTTTT.

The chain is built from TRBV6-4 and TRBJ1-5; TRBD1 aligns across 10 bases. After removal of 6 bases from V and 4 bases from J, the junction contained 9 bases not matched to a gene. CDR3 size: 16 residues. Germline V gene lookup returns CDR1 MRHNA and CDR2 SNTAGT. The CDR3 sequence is CASSHPPDRGNQPQHF. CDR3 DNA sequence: TGTGCCAGCAGCCATCCCCCGGACAGGGGGAATCAGCCCCAGCATTTT.

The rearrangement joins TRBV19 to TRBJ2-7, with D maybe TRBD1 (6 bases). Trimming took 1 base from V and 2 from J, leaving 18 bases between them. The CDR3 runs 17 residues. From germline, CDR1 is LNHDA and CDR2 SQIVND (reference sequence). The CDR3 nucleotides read TGTGCCAGTAGTATAGCCAAGGACAGAGTTTCTCCCTACGAGCAGTACTTC. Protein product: CASSIAKDRVSPYEQYF.

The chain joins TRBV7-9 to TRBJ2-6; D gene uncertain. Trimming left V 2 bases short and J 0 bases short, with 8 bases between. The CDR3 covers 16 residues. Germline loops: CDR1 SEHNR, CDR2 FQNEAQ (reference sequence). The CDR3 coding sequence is TGTGCCAGCAGCTTATCTGGTAGCTCTGGGGCCAACGTCCTGACTTTC. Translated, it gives CASSLSGSSGANVLTF.

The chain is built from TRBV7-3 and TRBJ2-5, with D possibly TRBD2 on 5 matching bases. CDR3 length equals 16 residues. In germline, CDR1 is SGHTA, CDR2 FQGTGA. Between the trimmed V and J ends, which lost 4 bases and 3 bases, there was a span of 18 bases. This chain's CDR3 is CASSWPPGGEKETQYF. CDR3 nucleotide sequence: TGTGCCAGCAGCTGGCCCCCAGGTGGGGAGAAAGAGACCCAGTACTTC.

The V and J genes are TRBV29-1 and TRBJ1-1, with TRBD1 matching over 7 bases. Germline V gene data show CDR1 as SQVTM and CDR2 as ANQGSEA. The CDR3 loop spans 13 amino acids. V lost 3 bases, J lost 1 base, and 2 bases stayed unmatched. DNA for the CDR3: TGCAGCGTTGAGGGGACAGAGAACACTGAAGCTTTCTTT. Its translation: CSVEGTENTEAFF.